These 26 T cell receptor beta chains originate from one sample sequenced in a study of T cells in Graves' hyperthyroidism and ophthalmopathy. Regions amplified from RNA transcripts were the TCR beta CDR3 regions. A set of HTBI primers served as the primers for a first-round RT-PCR of the TCR CDR3. TCRdb called the multiplex PCR reads again in MiXCR, with one record for every CDR3 protein. The profile shows under 300,000 distinct CDR3 sequences, roughly 13% of them singletons. The sequencing sample was made of blood. The origin of the receptors is a woman in her thirties or forties with Graves' hyperthyroidism.

This clonotype was seen repeatedly, ten times or more. The V and J genes are TRBV7-8 and TRBJ1-5; D gene uncertain. Per germline, CDR1 SGHVS and CDR2 FQNEAQ. The CDR3 extends over 18 amino acids. V lost 1 base to trimming and J lost 4 bases, with 20 bases between them. CDR3 nucleotide sequence: TGTGCCAGCAGCTTAGTCGGCACCCTGGCTGGGTGGAATCAGCCCCAGCATTTT. Translated, it gives CASSLVGTLAGWNQPQHF.

This clonotype came up a few times. This chain connects TRBV27 to TRBJ1-2, with 7 bases matching TRBD1. The length of the CDR3 is 17 residues. After removal of 3 bases from V and 2 bases from J, the junction contained 12 bases not matched to a gene. The V gene's germline CDR1 is MNHEY and CDR2 SMNVEV (reference sequence). The CDR3 DNA reads TGTGCCAGCAGTTTCCGCACAGGGGAAGAATGGAACTATGGCTACACCTTC. This sequence encodes CASSFRTGEEWNYGYTF.

The chain carries TRBV29-1 and TRBJ2-1, with 8 bases lining up with TRBD2. This CDR3 region has 13 residues. The J segment lost 7 bases and the V segment lost 5 bases, leaving 7 bases of the junction unmatched. Germline loops: CDR1 SQVTM, CDR2 ANQGSEA. CDR3 nucleotides: TGCAGCGTTTTCAGCGGGAGTCGAAATGAGCAGTTCTTC. It translates to CSVFSGSRNEQFF.

This clonotype was detected a few times. V gene TRBV10-3 combines with J gene TRBJ1-4; D remains unclear. CDR3 length equals 12 residues. The V gene's germline CDR1 is ENHRY and CDR2 SYGVKD. V was clipped by 10 bases and J by 5 bases, with 11 bases between them. As DNA, the CDR3 is TGTGCCACCCGAGCCGGGAATGAAAAACTGTTTTTT. This translates into CATRAGNEKLFF.

This clonotype appeared many times. V is TRBV3-1 and J is TRBJ2-2; 7 nucleotides match TRBD1. V dropped 5 bases and J dropped 6; count of bases not matched to a gene: 3. CDR1 is LGHDT, CDR2 YNNKEL, per germline (reference sequence). This CDR3 comprises 13 residues. The CDR3 reads CASSDRVSGELFF. CDR3 sequence (DNA): TGTGCCAGCAGCGACAGGGTCTCCGGGGAGCTGTTTTTT.

This clonotype was counted at least ten times. The chain recombines TRBV28 with TRBJ2-3; 7 positions agree with TRBD2. J gave up 2 bases and V 5 bases, and 4 bases lay outside the gene matches. In germline, CDR1 is MDHEN, CDR2 SYDVKM. The CDR3 sequence is 14 residues long. The CDR3 region has the DNA TGTGCCAGCAGTAGCGGGACCTTCACAGATACGCAGTATTTT. Protein: CASSSGTFTDTQYF.

The chain recombines TRBV19 with TRBJ1-1, with TRBD1 matching over 8 bases. Germline lookup yields CDR1 LNHDA and CDR2 SQIVND (reference sequence). CDR3 length equals 16 residues. Losses at the gene ends were 9 bases for V and 1 base for J; bases not matched to a gene: 13. The CDR3, as DNA: TGTGCCAGCCTCCCCCGTAGCGGACAGGGGAACACTGAAGCTTTCTTT. Translation gives CASLPRSGQGNTEAFF.

This clonotype was found many times. Here the CDR3 DNA reads TGTGCCAGCAGTGAATTTGGTACCGTAAGAGAGCAGTACTTC. Translated, it gives CASSEFGTVREQYF. V usage is TRBV2 and J usage is TRBJ2-7; D call uncertain. Germline loops: CDR1 SNHLY, CDR2 FYNNEI. V was trimmed by 2 bases and J by 7 bases, leaving 15 bases between them. The CDR3 sequence is 14 residues long.

Ten or more counts support this clonotype. V and J are TRBV19 and TRBJ1-2; TRBD1 might be the D (5 bases). The CDR3 covers 17 residues. Per germline, CDR1 LNHDA and CDR2 SQIVND (reference sequence). V was trimmed by 5 bases and J by 2 bases, leaving 21 bases between them. Written as DNA, the CDR3 is TGTGCCAGTAGTCAACGAGGGGTAGGCAGGCGGAACTATGGCTACACCTTC. Translation gives CASSQRGVGRRNYGYTF.

This clonotype was seen repeatedly, ten times or more. The chain recombines TRBV19 with TRBJ1-5; 9 bases match TRBD1. The V gene's germline CDR1 is LNHDA and CDR2 SQIVND (reference sequence). The ends lost 4 bases at V and 3 bases at J; junction bases unmatched: 1. This CDR3 has 14 amino acids. The CDR3 region is CASSRQGVNQPQHF. CDR3 in DNA: TGTGCCAGTAGTAGACAGGGGGTCAATCAGCCCCAGCATTTT.

In this sample, this clonotype turned up many times. V usage is TRBV6-2 or TRBV6-3 and J usage is TRBJ2-3; possible D gene TRBD2, 6 bases. The CDR3 runs 17 residues. Germline V lookup: CDR1 MNHEY, CDR2 SVGEGT. V lost 6 bases and J lost 2, with 21 bases in between. The CDR3 DNA reads TGTGCCAGCAGCGGATCTAGCGTATCAAGGTCCACAGATACGCAGTATTTT. Its protein is CASSGSSVSRSTDTQYF.

Many counts were recorded for this clonotype. The CDR3: CSATAGLAAYNEQFF. The CDR3, as DNA: TGCAGTGCCACCGCGGGACTAGCGGCTTACAATGAGCAGTTCTTC. The rearrangement uses TRBV20-1 and TRBJ2-1; TRBD2 aligns across 11 bases. The germline V gene has CDR1 DFQATT and CDR2 SNEGSKA (reference sequence). With 6 bases clipped from V and 4 bases from J, the junction kept 8 bases outside the gene matches. The CDR3 has 15 amino acids.

This clonotype was detected ten times or more. The chain joins TRBV6-1 to TRBJ2-5; 7 positions agree with TRBD2. The CDR3 is 11 amino acids. Germline CDR1 reads MNHNS; CDR2 reads SASEGT. Losses at the gene ends were 7 bases for V and 5 bases for J; bases not matched to a gene: 1. The CDR3 nucleotides read TGTGCCAGCACCGGGGGGGAGACCCAGTACTTC. It is translated as CASTGGETQYF.

This clonotype was observed many times. The junction does not match germline at one end; this may be a read error. V is TRBV19 and J is TRBJ1-1, with D unclear. The CDR3 extends over 13 amino acids. CDR1 is LNHDA and CDR2 is SQIVND in the germline V gene (reference sequence). CDR3 residues: CASSNGRNAEAFF. CDR3 in DNA: TGTGCCAGTAGTAACGGCAGGAACGCTGAAGCTTTCTTT.

The chain couples TRBV12-3 or TRBV12-4 to TRBJ1-5; D gene unclear. V lost 1 base and J lost 0, with 7 bases in between. The length of the CDR3 is 15 residues. In DNA form, the CDR3 reads TGTGCCAGCAGTTTAGAGGGAGATAGCAATCAGCCCCAGCATTTT. Amino acid sequence: CASSLEGDSNQPQHF.

This clonotype was counted ten times or more. The J gene is TRBJ1-2, the V gene TRBV27; no clear D. V lost 2 bases and J 0 bases, leaving 10 bases between the germline ends. CDR3 length equals 15 residues. CDR1 is MNHEY, CDR2 SMNVEV, per germline (reference sequence). CDR3: CASSLRRPANYGYTF. CDR3 in DNA: TGTGCCAGCAGTTTAAGGCGTCCGGCTAACTATGGCTACACCTTC.

This clonotype was counted only a few times. The chain uses TRBV15 and TRBJ2-2, with D tentatively TRBD2 (6 bases). Germline V gene lookup returns CDR1 LNHNV and CDR2 YYDKDF (reference sequence). The CDR3 has 15 residues. The V and J ends lost 5 bases and 2 bases respectively, with 12 bases between them. CDR3 sequence: CATSRGTYNTGELFF. The CDR3 region has the DNA TGTGCCACCAGCCGGGGGACTTACAACACCGGGGAGCTGTTTTTT. Complete variable domain (other parts from reference TRBV15 and TRBJ2-2): DAMVIQNPRYQVTQFGKPVTLSCSQTLNHNVMYWYQQKSSQAPKLLFHYYDKDFNNEADTPDNFQSRRPNTSFCFLDIRSPGLGDTAMYLCATSRGTYNTGELFFGEGSRLTVL.

About this clonotype itself: With a much larger clone just one base away, this may be a read error. The chain recombines TRBV7-8 with TRBJ1-4; tentatively, D is TRBD1 (5 bases). CDR3 length equals 15 residues. V was clipped by 5 bases and J by 2 bases, with 12 bases between them. CDR1 and CDR2 from the germline V gene are SGHVS and FQNEAQ. The CDR3 loop is CASSPLRGTNEKLFF. The CDR3 DNA follows: TGTGCCAGCAGCCCTCTTCGGGGGACTAATGAAAAACTGTTTTTT.

V gene TRBV5-1 combines with J gene TRBJ2-2; maybe TRBD1 (5 bases). Germline V gene data show CDR1 as SGHRS and CDR2 as YFSETQ. V was clipped by 0 bases and J by 4 bases, with 10 bases between them. The CDR3 sequence is 15 residues long. The CDR3 is CASSLEGQSTGELFF. The CDR3 DNA reads TGCGCCAGCAGCTTGGAGGGGCAGAGCACCGGGGAGCTGTTTTTT.

This clonotype showed up many times. V and J are TRBV18 and TRBJ1-1, with TRBD1 matching over 7 bases. J lost 1 base, V lost 8 bases, and 4 bases had no gene match. Germline CDR1 is KGHSH and CDR2 is LQKENI. The CDR3 loop spans 13 amino acids. In DNA, the CDR3 is TGTGCCAGCACTAGGGGGCGGAACACTGAAGCTTTCTTT. Its protein product is CASTRGRNTEAFF.

The chain couples TRBV20-1 to TRBJ1-4, with D possibly TRBD1 on 5 matching bases. Germline CDR1 reads DFQATT; CDR2 reads SNEGSKA (reference sequence). V was shortened by 0 bases and J by 4 bases, with 9 bases between the two germline ends. CDR3 size: 14 residues. The DNA of the CDR3 is TGCAGTGCTAGAGATTCAGGGATTAATGAAAAACTGTTTTTT. Translating gives CSARDSGINEKLFF.

The V gene is TRBV29-1, the J gene TRBJ2-1; the D is unclear. This CDR3 region has 12 residues. V lost 2 bases, J lost 8 bases, and 10 bases lay in between. In germline, CDR1 is SQVTM, CDR2 ANQGSEA. The CDR3 nucleotides are TGCAGCGTTGAATTAGGGCGTGATGAGCAGTTCTTC. Translating it yields CSVELGRDEQFF.

The table lists this clonotype with many counts. This chain connects TRBV2 to TRBJ2-7; D may correspond to TRBD1 or TRBD2 (5 bases each). CDR1 is SNHLY, CDR2 FYNNEI, per germline. The CDR3 sequence is 15 residues long. V was shortened by 9 bases and J by 0 bases, with 18 bases between the two germline ends. The CDR3 loop reads CASTGLLKVSYEQYF. CDR3 DNA: TGTGCCAGTACGGGGCTCTTAAAAGTCTCCTACGAGCAGTACTTC. Variable domain in full (rest from reference TRBV2 and TRBJ2-7): EPEVTQTPSHQVTQMGQEVILRCVPISNHLYFYWYRQILGQKVEFLVSFYNNEISEKSEIFDDQFSVERPDGSNFTLKIRSTKLEDSAMYFCASTGLLKVSYEQYFGPGTRLTVT.

This clonotype has at least ten counts. The chain carries TRBV11-2 and TRBJ2-1, with 10 bases that match TRBD1. The length of the CDR3 is 14 residues. Germline V gene sequence: CDR1 SGHAT, CDR2 FQNNGV. J was trimmed by 10 bases and V by 5 bases; bases with no gene match: 8. The CDR3 region has the DNA TGTGCCAGCAGCCTGGACAGGGGGAGTAGCGAGCAGTTCTTC. It is translated as CASSLDRGSSEQFF.

This clonotype was recorded a few times. The rearrangement joins TRBV4-1 to TRBJ2-2; the match to TRBD1 covers 8 bases. The germline V gene encodes CDR1 MGHRA and CDR2 YSYEKL. V shed 4 bases and J 5 bases; nucleotides not matched to a gene: 3. CDR3 length: 14 residues. The CDR3 coding sequence is TGCGCCAGCAGCCGACAGGGGAGGACCGGGGAGCTGTTTTTT. Encoded protein: CASSRQGRTGELFF.

The chain uses TRBV10-1 and TRBJ2-7; D gene unclear. The CDR3 sequence is 14 residues long. Germline-derived CDR1 and CDR2 are WNHNN and SYGVQD (reference sequence). Trimming took off 6 bases at V and 2 bases at J, with 14 bases between the two ends. This CDR3 reads CASRSSETPYEQYF. Written as DNA, the CDR3 is TGCGCCAGCAGGTCAAGCGAGACTCCCTACGAGCAGTACTTC.